Below are 3 T cell receptor beta chains sequenced from a single sample in a study of cytomegalovirus exposure and HLA in healthy donors. The PCR made use of 60 Vbeta and 13 Jbeta primers. The table came from immunoSEQ multiplex PCR; TCRdb's copy has only in-frame clones and leaves some out. The data show approximately 120,000 clones, approximately 80% seen once. Sequenced: PBMCs. Receptors were obtained from a woman aged 40 to 49 in good health and CMV-seropositive.

A note on this clone: Different DNA sequences within this sample yield the same CDR3. This sequence joins TRBV7-8 and TRBJ2-3; 8 nucleotides agree with TRBD1. The CDR3 has 15 amino acids. The germline V gene has CDR1 SGHVS and CDR2 FQNEAQ. V gave up 6 bases and J gave up 2 bases; unmatched junction bases: 7. CDR3 protein: CASRFWDRYTDTQYF. For the CDR3, the DNA is TGTGCCAGCAGATTTTGGGACAGGTACACAGATACGCAGTATTTT. Supplemented by reference TRBV7-8 and TRBJ2-3, the full variable domain reads GAGVSQSPRYKVAKRGQDVALRCDPISGHVSLFWYQQALGQGPEFLTYFQNEAQLDKSGLPSDRFFAERPEGSVSTLKIQRTQQEDSAVYLCASRFWDRYTDTQYFGPGTRLTVL.

This sequence joins TRBV10-1 and TRBJ1-2; D perhaps matches TRBD1 (5 bases). The germline V and J ends were trimmed by 1 base and 2 bases, with 5 bases remaining between them. Germline V lookup: CDR1 WNHNN, CDR2 SYGVQD (reference sequence). This CDR3 region has 13 residues. The CDR3 DNA sequence: TGCGCCAGCAGTGAGTGGACAAACTATGGCTACACCTTC. Amino acid sequence: CASSEWTNYGYTF.

The rearrangement uses TRBV4-1 and TRBJ2-5; 12 bases align to TRBD1. This CDR3 comprises 15 residues. J gave up 5 bases and V 3 bases, and 4 bases lay outside the gene matches. Germline-derived CDR1 and CDR2 are MGHRA and YSYEKL. Here the CDR3 reads CASSQGTGGLETQYF. The CDR3 DNA follows: TGCGCCAGCAGCCAGGGGACAGGGGGCCTGGAGACCCAGTACTTC.